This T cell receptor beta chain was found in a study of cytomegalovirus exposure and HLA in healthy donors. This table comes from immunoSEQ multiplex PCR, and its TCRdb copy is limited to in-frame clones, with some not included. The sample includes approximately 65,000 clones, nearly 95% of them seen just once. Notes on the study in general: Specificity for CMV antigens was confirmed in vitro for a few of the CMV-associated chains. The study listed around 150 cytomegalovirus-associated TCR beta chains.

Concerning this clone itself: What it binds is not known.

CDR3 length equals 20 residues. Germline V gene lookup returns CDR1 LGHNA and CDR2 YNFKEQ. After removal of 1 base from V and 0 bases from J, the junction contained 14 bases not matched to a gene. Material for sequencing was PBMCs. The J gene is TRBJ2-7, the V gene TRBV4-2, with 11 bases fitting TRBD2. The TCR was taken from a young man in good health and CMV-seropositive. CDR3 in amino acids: CASSQVPFVGTSGPSYEQYF. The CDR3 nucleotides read TGTGCCAGCAGCCAAGTTCCCTTCGTCGGGACTAGCGGACCCTCCTACGAGCAGTACTTC.